This T cell receptor beta chain came from a study of shared clonotypes between healthy human individuals. Notes on the study in general: Though the depth was large, rarefaction showed that sorted-subset sequencing was incomplete. All-four-donor shared clonotypes had higher generation probabilities than non-shared clonotypes did.

Profiling relied on immunoSEQ multiplex PCR, and the TCRdb table lists in-frame clones only, not all of them. The sample lists roughly 2.6 million clones, roughly nine tenths occurring once. Germline CDR1 MNHEY, CDR2 SMNVEV (reference sequence). Trimming shortened V by 3 bases and J by 0 bases, and 9 bases separated the two germline ends. This CDR3 contains 14 residues. With respect to this clone: Its specificity is unknown.

The chain joins TRBV27 to TRBJ2-7; D perhaps matches TRBD1 (5 bases). The specimen was naive CD4+ T cells sorted from blood. Subset reported: CD45RA+ positively selected. The receptor was derived from a man aged 18-30 years in good health. CDR3 sequence: CASSFLRGSYEQYF. The CDR3 bases are TGTGCCAGCAGTTTCTTAAGGGGCTCCTACGAGCAGTACTTC.